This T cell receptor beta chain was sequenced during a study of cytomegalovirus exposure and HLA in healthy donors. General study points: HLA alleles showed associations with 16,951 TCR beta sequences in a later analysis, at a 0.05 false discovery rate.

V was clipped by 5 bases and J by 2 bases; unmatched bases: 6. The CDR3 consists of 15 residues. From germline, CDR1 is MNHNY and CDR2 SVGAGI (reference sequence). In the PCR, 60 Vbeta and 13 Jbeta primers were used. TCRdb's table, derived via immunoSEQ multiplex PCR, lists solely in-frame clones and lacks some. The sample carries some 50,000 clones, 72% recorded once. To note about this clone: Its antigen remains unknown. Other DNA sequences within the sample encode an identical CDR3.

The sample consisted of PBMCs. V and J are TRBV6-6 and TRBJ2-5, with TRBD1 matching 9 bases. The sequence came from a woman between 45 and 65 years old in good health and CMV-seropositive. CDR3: CASSPGGTGQETQYF. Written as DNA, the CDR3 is TGTGCCAGCAGTCCAGGGGGGACAGGGCAAGAGACCCAGTACTTC.